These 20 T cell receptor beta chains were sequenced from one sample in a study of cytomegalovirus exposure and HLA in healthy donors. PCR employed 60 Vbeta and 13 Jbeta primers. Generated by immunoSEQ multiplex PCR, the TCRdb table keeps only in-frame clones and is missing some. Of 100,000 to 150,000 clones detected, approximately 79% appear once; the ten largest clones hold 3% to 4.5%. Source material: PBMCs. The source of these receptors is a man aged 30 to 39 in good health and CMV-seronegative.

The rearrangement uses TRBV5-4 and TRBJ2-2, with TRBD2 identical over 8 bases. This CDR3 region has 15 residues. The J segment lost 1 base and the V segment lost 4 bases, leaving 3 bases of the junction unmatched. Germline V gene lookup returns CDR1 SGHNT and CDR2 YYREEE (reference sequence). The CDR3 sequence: CASSRGGLNTGELFF. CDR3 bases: TGTGCCAGCAGCCGGGGGGGGCTGAACACCGGGGAGCTGTTTTTT.

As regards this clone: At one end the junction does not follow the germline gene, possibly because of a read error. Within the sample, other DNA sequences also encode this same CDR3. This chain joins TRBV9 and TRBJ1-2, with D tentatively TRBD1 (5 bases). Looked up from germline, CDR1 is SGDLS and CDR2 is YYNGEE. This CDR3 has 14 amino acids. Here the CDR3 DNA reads TGCGCCAGCAGCGAGGGTCCAGGGTGGTATGGCTACACCTTC. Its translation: CASSEGPGWYGYTF.

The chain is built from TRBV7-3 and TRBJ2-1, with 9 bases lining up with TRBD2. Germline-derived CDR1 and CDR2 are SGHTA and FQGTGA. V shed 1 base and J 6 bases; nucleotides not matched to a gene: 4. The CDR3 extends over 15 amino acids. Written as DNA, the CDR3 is TGTGCCAGCAGCTTAAGCGGGGGGGCCCCCAATGAGCAGTTCTTC. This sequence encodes CASSLSGGAPNEQFF.

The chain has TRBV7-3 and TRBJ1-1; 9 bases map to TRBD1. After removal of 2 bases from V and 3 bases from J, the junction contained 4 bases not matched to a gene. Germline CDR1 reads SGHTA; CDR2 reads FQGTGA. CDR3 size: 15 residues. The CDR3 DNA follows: TGTGCCAGCAGCTTAGGGACAGGGATGGACACTGAAGCTTTCTTT. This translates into CASSLGTGMDTEAFF.

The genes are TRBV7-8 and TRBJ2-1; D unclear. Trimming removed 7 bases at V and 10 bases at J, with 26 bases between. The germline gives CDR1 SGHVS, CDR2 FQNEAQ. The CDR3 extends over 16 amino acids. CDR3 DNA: TGTGCCAGCACCATCCTTATCGGGTACCACAATGTGGAGCAGTTCTTC. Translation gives CASTILIGYHNVEQFF. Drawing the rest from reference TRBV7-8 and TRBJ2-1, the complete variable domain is GAGVSQSPRYKVAKRGQDVALRCDPISGHVSLFWYQQALGQGPEFLTYFQNEAQLDKSGLPSDRFFAERPEGSVSTLKIQRTQQEDSAVYLCASTILIGYHNVEQFFGPGTRLTVL.

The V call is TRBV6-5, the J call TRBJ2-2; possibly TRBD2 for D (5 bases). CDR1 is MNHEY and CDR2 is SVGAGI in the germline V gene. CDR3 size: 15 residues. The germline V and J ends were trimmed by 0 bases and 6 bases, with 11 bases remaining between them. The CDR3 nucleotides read TGTGCCAGCAGTTACTCTACTGCGGGCGCCGGGGAGCTGTTTTTT. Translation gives CASSYSTAGAGELFF.

The DNA of the CDR3 is TGTGCCAGCAGTTTCTCACAGGGGGCACTCTCCTACGAGCAGTACTTC. This codes for CASSFSQGALSYEQYF. The chain recombines TRBV27 with TRBJ2-7, with 9 bases aligning to TRBD1. Germline values: CDR1 MNHEY, CDR2 SMNVEV (reference sequence). The CDR3 sequence is 16 residues long. With V trimmed by 3 bases and J by 0 bases, 6 bases remained unmatched.

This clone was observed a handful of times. In nucleotides, the CDR3 is TGTGCCAGCTCTCAGGACTTTAACCAGCCCCAGCATTTT. The encoded protein is CASSQDFNQPQHF. The V gene is TRBV18, the J gene TRBJ1-5; D remains unclear. The germline CDR1 and CDR2 sequences are KGHSH and LQKENI. Between the trimmed V and J ends, which lost 6 bases and 7 bases, there was a span of 13 bases. The CDR3 totals 13 residues.

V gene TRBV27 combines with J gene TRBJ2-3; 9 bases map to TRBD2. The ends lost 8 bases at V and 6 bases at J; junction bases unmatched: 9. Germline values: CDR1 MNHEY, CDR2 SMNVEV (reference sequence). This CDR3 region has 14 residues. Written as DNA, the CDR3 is TGTGCCAGCCAAAGCGGGGGGAGCGGGGATACGCAGTATTTT. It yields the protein CASQSGGSGDTQYF.

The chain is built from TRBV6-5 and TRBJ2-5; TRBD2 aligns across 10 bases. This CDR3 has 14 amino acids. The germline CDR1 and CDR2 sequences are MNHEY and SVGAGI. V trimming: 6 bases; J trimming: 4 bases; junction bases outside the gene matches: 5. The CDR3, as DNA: TGTGCCAGCAGCCAGGGACTAGCGTTAGAGACCCAGTACTTC. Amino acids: CASSQGLALETQYF.

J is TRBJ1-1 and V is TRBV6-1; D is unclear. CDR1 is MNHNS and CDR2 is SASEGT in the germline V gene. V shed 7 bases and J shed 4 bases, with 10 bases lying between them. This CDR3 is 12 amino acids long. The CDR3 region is CASIPRATEAFF. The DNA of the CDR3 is TGTGCCAGCATCCCGCGGGCCACTGAAGCTTTCTTT.

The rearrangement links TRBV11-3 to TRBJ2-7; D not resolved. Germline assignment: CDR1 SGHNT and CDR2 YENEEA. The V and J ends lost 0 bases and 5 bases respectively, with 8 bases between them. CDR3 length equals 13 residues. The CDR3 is CASSLDRSHEQYF. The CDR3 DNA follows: TGTGCCAGCAGCTTAGATCGTAGCCACGAGCAGTACTTC.

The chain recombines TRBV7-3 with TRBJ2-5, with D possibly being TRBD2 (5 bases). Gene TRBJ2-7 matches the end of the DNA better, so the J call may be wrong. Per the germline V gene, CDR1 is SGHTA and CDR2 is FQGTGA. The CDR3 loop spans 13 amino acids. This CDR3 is CASSTVRGDEQYF. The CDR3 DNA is TGTGCCAGCAGCACCGTCCGGGGTGACGAGCAGTACTTC.

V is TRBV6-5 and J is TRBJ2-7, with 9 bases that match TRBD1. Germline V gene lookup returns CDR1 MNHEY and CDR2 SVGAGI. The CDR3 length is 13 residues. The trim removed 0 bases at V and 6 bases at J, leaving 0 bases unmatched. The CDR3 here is CASSYSDRGEQYF. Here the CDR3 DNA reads TGTGCCAGCAGTTACTCGGACAGGGGCGAGCAGTACTTC.

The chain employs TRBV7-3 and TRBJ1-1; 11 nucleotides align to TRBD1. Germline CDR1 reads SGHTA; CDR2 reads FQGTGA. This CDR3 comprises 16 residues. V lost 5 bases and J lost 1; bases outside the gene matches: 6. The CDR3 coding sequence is TGTGCCAGCAGCCGGGACAGGGGGACAGGGAACACTGAAGCTTTCTTT. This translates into CASSRDRGTGNTEAFF.

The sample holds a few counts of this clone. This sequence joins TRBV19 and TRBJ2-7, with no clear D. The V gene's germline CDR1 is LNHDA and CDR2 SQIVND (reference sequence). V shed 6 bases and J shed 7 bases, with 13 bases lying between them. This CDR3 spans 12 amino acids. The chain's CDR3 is CASRPGLREQYF. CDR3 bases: TGTGCCAGTAGACCAGGTTTAAGGGAGCAGTACTTC.

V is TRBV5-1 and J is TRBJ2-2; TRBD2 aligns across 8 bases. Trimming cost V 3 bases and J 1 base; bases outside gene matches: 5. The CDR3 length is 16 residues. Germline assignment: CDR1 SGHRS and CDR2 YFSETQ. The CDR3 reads CASSYERGGNTGELFF. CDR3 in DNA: TGCGCCAGCAGCTATGAACGGGGGGGGAACACCGGGGAGCTGTTTTTT. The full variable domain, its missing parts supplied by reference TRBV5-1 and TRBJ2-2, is KAGVTQTPRYLIKTRGQQVTLSCSPISGHRSVSWYQQTPGQGLQFLFEYFSETQRNKGNFPGRFSGRQFSNSRSEMNVSTLELGDSALYLCASSYERGGNTGELFFGEGSRLTVL.

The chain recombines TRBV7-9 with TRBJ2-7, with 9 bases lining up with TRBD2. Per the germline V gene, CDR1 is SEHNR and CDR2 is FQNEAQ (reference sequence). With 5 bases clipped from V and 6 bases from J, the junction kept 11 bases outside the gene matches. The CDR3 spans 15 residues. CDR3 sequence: CASSPIGGGVPEQYF. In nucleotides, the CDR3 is TGTGCCAGCAGCCCCATTGGCGGGGGGGTGCCCGAGCAGTACTTC.

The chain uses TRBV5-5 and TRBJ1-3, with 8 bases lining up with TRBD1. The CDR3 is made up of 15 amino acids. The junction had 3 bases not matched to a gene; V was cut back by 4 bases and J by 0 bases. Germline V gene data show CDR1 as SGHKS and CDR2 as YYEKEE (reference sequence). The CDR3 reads CASSDRGGSGNTIYF. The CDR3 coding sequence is TGTGCCAGCAGCGACAGGGGAGGCTCTGGAAACACCATATATTTT.

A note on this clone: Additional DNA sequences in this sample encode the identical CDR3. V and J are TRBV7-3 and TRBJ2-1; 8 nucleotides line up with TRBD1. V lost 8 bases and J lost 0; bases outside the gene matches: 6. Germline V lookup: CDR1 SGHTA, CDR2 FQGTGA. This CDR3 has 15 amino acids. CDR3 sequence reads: CASSFDRGSYNEQFF. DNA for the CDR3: TGTGCCAGCTCATTCGACAGGGGCTCCTACAATGAGCAGTTCTTC.